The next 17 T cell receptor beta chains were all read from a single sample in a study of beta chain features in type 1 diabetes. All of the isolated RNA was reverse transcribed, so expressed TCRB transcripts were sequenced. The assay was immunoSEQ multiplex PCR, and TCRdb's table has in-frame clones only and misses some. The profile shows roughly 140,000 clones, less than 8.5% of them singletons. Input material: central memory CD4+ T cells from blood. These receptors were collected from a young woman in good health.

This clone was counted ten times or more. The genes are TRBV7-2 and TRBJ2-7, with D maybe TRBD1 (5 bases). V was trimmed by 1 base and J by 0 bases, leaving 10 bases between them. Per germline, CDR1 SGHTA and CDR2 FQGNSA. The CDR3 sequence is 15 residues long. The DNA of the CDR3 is TGTGCCAGCAGCTTAGTTGGGGCAGCCTCCTACGAGCAGTACTTC. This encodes CASSLVGAASYEQYF. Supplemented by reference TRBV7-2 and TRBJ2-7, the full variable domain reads GAGVSQSPSNKVTEKGKDVELRCDPISGHTALYWYRQSLGQGLEFLIYFQGNSAPDKSGLPSDRFSAERTGGSVSTLTIQRTQQEDSAVYLCASSLVGAASYEQYFGPGTRLTVT.

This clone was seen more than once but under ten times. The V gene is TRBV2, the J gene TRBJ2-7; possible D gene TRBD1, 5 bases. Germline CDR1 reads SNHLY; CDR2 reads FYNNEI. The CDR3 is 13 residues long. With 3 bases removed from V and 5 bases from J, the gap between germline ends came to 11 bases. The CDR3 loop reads CASSDQGFHEQYF. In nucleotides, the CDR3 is TGTGCCAGCAGTGACCAGGGATTTCACGAGCAGTACTTC.

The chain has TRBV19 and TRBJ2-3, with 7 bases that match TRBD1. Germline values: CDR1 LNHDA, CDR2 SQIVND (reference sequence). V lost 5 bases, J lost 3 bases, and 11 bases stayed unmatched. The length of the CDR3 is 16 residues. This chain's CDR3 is CASSGLMRGLTDTQYF. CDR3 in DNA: TGTGCCAGTAGTGGGCTTATGAGGGGGCTTACAGATACGCAGTATTTT.

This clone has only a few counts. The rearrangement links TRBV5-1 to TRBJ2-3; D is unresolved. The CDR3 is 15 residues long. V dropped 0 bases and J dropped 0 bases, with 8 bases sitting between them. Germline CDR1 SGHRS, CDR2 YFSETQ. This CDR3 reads CASSLGEISTDTQYF. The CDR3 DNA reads TGCGCCAGCAGCTTGGGAGAGATAAGCACAGATACGCAGTATTTT.

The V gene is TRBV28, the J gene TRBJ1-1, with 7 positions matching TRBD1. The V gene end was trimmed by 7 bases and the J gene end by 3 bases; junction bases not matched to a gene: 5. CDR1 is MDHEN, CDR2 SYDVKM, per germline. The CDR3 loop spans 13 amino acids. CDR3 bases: TGTGCCAGCACGACAGGGTGGGACACTGAAGCTTTCTTT. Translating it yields CASTTGWDTEAFF.

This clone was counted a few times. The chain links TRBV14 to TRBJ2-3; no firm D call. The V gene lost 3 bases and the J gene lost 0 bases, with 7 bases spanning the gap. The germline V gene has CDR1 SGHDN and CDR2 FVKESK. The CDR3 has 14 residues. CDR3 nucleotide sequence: TGTGCCAGCAGCCAGGCTTTCAGCACAGATACGCAGTATTTT. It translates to CASSQAFSTDTQYF.

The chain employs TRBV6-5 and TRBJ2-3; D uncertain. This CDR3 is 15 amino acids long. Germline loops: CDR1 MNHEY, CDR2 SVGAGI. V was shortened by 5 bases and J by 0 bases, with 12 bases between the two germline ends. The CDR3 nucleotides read TGTGCCAGCAGTCCCCTCGACTCTAGCACAGATACGCAGTATTTT. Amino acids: CASSPLDSSTDTQYF.

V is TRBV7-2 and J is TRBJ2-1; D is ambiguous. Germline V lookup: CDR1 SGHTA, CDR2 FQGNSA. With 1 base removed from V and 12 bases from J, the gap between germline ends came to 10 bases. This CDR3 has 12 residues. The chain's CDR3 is CASSLDILLQFF. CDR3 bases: TGTGCCAGCAGCTTAGACATCCTCCTGCAGTTCTTC.

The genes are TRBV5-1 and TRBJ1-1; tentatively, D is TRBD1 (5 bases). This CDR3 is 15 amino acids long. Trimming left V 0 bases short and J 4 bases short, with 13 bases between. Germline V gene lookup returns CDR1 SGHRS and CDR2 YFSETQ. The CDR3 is CASSLAGGTATEAFF. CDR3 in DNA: TGCGCCAGCAGCTTGGCTGGCGGGACTGCCACTGAAGCTTTCTTT.

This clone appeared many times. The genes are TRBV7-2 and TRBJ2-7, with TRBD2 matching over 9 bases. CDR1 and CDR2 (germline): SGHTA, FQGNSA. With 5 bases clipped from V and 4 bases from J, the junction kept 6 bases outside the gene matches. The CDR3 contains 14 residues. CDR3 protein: CASSPRLAAYEQYF. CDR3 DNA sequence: TGTGCCAGCAGCCCCCGACTAGCGGCGTACGAGCAGTACTTC.

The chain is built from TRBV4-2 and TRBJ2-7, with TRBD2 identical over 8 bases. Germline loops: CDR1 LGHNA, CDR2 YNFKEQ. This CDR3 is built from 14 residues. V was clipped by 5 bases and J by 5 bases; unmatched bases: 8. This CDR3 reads CASSLAAGDHEQYF. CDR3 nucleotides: TGTGCCAGCAGCTTAGCAGCGGGAGACCACGAGCAGTACTTC.

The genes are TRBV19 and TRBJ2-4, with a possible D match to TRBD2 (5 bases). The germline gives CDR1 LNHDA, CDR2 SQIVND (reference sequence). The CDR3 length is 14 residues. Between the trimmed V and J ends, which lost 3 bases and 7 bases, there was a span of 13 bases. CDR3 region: CASSMVARSNIQYF. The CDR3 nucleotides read TGTGCCAGTAGTATGGTAGCGAGGTCGAACATTCAGTACTTC.

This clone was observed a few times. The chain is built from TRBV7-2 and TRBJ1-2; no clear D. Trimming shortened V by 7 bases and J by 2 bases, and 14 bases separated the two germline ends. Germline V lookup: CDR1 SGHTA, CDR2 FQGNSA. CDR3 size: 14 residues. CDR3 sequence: CASTPWAENYGYTF. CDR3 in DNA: TGTGCCAGCACCCCTTGGGCAGAGAACTATGGCTACACCTTC.

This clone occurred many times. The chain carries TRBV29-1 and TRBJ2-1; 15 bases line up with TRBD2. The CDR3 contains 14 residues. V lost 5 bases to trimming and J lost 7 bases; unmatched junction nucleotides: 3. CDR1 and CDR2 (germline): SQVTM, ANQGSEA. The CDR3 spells CSVRTSGRVNEQFF. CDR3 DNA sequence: TGCAGCGTTAGGACTAGCGGGAGGGTAAATGAGCAGTTCTTC.

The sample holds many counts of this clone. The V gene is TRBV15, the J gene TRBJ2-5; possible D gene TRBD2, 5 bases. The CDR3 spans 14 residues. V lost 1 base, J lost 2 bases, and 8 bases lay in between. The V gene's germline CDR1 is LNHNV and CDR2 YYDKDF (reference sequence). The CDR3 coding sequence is TGTGCCACCAGCAGAGCAGCGGTTCAAGAGACCCAGTACTTC. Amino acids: CATSRAAVQETQYF.

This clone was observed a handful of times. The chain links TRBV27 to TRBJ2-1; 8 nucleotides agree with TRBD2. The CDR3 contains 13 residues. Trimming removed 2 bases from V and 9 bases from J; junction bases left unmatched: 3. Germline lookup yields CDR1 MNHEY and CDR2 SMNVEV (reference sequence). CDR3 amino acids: CASSLGLAGEQFF. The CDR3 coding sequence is TGTGCCAGCAGTTTAGGGCTAGCGGGTGAGCAGTTCTTC.

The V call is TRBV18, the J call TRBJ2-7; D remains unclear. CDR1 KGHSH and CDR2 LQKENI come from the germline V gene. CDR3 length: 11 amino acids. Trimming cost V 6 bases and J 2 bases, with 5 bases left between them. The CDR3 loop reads CASSFAYEQYF. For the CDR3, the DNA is TGTGCCAGCTCCTTCGCCTACGAGCAGTACTTC.